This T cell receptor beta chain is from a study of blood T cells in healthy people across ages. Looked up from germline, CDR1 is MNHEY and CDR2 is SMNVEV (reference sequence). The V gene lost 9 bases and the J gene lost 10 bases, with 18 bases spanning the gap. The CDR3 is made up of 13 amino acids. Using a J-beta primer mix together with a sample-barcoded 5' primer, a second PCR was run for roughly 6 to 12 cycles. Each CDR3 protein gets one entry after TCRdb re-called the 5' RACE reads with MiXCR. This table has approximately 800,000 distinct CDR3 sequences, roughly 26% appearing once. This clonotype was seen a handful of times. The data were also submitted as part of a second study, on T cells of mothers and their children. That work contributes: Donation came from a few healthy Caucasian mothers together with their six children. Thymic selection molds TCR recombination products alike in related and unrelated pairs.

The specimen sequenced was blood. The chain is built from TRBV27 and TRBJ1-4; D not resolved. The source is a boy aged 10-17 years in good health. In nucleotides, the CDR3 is TGTGCCAGTACTGACTACATCGCGGGAAAACTGTTTTTT. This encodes CASTDYIAGKLFF.